The 21 T cell receptor beta chains below all came from one sample that was sequenced in a study of early T cells in non-severe SARS-CoV-2 infection. TCRdb passed the 5' RACE reads through MiXCR, listing each CDR3 protein once. Of about 60,000 distinct CDR3 sequences in the sample, roughly 13% are singletons; the top ten hold 7.5% to 10%. The sample comprised whole blood. These receptors were obtained from an adult who was a healthcare worker with PCR-confirmed SARS-CoV-2 infection or an uninfected control (not recorded which).

The chain is built from TRBV20-1 and TRBJ2-7; unclear D gene. CDR3 size: 12 residues. CDR1 and CDR2 from the germline V gene are DFQATT and SNEGSKA (reference sequence). Trimming removed 3 bases at V and 2 bases at J, with 8 bases between. The CDR3 loop reads CSASANPYEQYF. The CDR3 nucleotides read TGCAGTGCTAGTGCCAACCCCTACGAGCAGTACTTC.

This clonotype was seen repeatedly, ten times or more. The chain is built from TRBV3-1 and TRBJ2-1, with 11 nucleotides matching TRBD2. J gave up 3 bases and V 11 bases, and 6 bases lay outside the gene matches. The CDR3 extends over 14 amino acids. Germline V gene data show CDR1 as LGHDT and CDR2 as YNNKEL (reference sequence). The DNA of the CDR3 is TGTGCCTCCCAGGGGACTAGCGGCTACAATGAGCAGTTCTTC. The encoded protein is CASQGTSGYNEQFF.

V and J are TRBV3-1 and TRBJ1-6; no firm D call. The V end was cut by 1 base, the J end by 0 bases, with 4 bases between. The CDR3 is 15 residues long. From germline, CDR1 is LGHDT and CDR2 YNNKEL (reference sequence). As DNA, the CDR3 is TGTGCCAGCAGCCAAGGGAGCTCCTATAATTCACCCCTCCACTTT. Its protein product is CASSQGSSYNSPLHF.

J is TRBJ1-1 and V is TRBV27; 10 positions agree with TRBD1. V gave up 0 bases and J gave up 1 base; unmatched junction bases: 8. There are 18 residues in the CDR3. Germline lookup yields CDR1 MNHEY and CDR2 SMNVEV (reference sequence). The CDR3 is CASSLSMRQGAGNTEAFF. CDR3 sequence (DNA): TGTGCCAGCAGTTTATCGATGAGACAGGGGGCGGGGAACACTGAAGCTTTCTTT.

CDR3 residues: CASSPYRTSYNEQYF. For the CDR3, the DNA is TGTGCCAGCAGCCCATATCGGACGTCGTACAACGAGCAGTACTTC. The rearrangement uses TRBV7-9 and TRBJ2-7; no clear D gene. V gave up 5 bases and J gave up 5 bases, with 19 bases separating them. Germline CDR1 SEHNR, CDR2 FQNEAQ (reference sequence). This CDR3 is built from 15 residues.

This clonotype has ten or more counts. V is TRBV25-1 and J is TRBJ2-3; 12 bases align to TRBD2. Germline loops: CDR1 MGHDK, CDR2 SYGVNS. The CDR3 is made up of 15 amino acids. V lost 8 bases, J lost 1 base, and 4 bases stayed unmatched. CDR3 DNA: TGTGCCAGCGGGACTAGCGGGTCTCGCACAGATACGCAGTATTTT. Translated, it gives CASGTSGSRTDTQYF.

The rearrangement joins TRBV20-1 to TRBJ1-4; the D gene is possibly TRBD1 (6 bases). The CDR3 extends over 14 amino acids. Trimming stripped 4 bases from V and 6 bases from J, with 15 bases between. Germline V gives CDR1 DFQATT, CDR2 SNEGSKA (reference sequence). In DNA form, the CDR3 reads TGCAGTGCTATTTCAGGGGAGGGAGATGAAAAACTGTTTTTT. Amino acid sequence: CSAISGEGDEKLFF.

This clonotype was seen a few times. The gene calls are TRBV7-8 and TRBJ2-3; TRBD2 matches 9 bases. V gave up 3 bases and J gave up 5 bases; unmatched junction bases: 15. The CDR3 extends over 18 amino acids. CDR1 is SGHVS and CDR2 is FQNEAQ in the germline V gene. This CDR3 reads CASSFQNLAGVLIDTQYF. The CDR3 nucleotides are TGTGCCAGCAGCTTCCAGAATTTAGCGGGAGTATTAATAGATACGCAGTATTTT.

This clonotype was picked up a small number of times. The J gene is TRBJ2-7, the V gene TRBV20-1, with D tentatively TRBD1 (5 bases). The CDR3 length is 17 residues. Trimming left V 0 bases short and J 2 bases short, with 20 bases between. Germline V gene data show CDR1 as DFQATT and CDR2 as SNEGSKA (reference sequence). The CDR3 coding sequence is TGCAGTGCTAGAGATCGGGCAGGGCAAGGCGGTCCCTACGAGCAGTACTTC. As protein: CSARDRAGQGGPYEQYF.

The J gene is TRBJ2-7, the V gene TRBV29-1; 7 bases align to TRBD2. V shed 4 bases and J 4 bases; nucleotides not matched to a gene: 10. Germline lookup yields CDR1 SQVTM and CDR2 ANQGSEA. The CDR3 runs 14 residues. CDR3 region: CSVVPSGLIYEQYF. For the CDR3, the DNA is TGCAGCGTTGTGCCTAGCGGTCTCATTTACGAGCAGTACTTC.

This clonotype was seen a few times. The chain joins TRBV7-6 to TRBJ2-7; D is undetermined. The CDR3 loop spans 12 amino acids. The V end was cut by 5 bases, the J end by 0 bases, with 5 bases between. Germline V CDR1 and CDR2: SGHVS, FNYEAQ. DNA of the CDR3: TGTGCCAGCAGCGGTGACTCCTACGAGCAGTACTTC. Protein: CASSGDSYEQYF.

This clonotype showed up just once. This may be a read error, as it is one base from a much larger clone. The rearrangement joins TRBV24-1 to TRBJ1-2; D not resolved. CDR3 length equals 17 residues. V lost 4 bases and J 6 bases, leaving 23 bases between the germline ends. Germline V gene lookup returns CDR1 KGHDR and CDR2 SFDVKD. In nucleotides, the CDR3 is TGTGCCACCAGTGAAGCACCCCACTCAGGATACCAAGATGGCTACACCTTC. It codes for CATSEAPHSGYQDGYTF.

This clonotype was detected a few times. The chain carries TRBV29-1 and TRBJ1-1, with D possibly being TRBD1 (5 bases). CDR1 is SQVTM, CDR2 ANQGSEA, per germline. This CDR3 is 12 amino acids long. Between the trimmed V and J ends, which lost 7 bases and 1 base, there was a span of 10 bases. Here the CDR3 DNA reads TGCAGCGCCGTGGGGGAGAACACTGAAGCTTTCTTT. Its protein product is CSAVGENTEAFF.

This clonotype was recorded many times. The V gene is TRBV19, the J gene TRBJ2-7, with 12 bases aligning to TRBD2. Trimming at V came to 8 bases and at J to 5 bases, leaving 7 bases not matched to a gene. Germline CDR1 is LNHDA and CDR2 is SQIVND (reference sequence). This CDR3 is built from 14 residues. The CDR3 is CASAGTSGFHEQYF. Here the CDR3 DNA reads TGTGCCAGTGCCGGGACTAGCGGGTTCCACGAGCAGTACTTC.

The table lists this clonotype with a few counts. CDR3 amino acids: CASTDPGGSPLHF. The CDR3, as DNA: TGTGCCAGCACCGACCCCGGAGGCTCACCCCTCCACTTT. This chain joins TRBV6-6 and TRBJ1-6; D uncertain. In germline, CDR1 is MNHNY, CDR2 SVGAGI (reference sequence). V was trimmed by 7 bases and J by 10 bases, leaving 14 bases between them. CDR3 size: 13 residues.

This rearrangement joins TRBV28 to TRBJ2-7; possibly TRBD1 for D (7 bases). Trimming pared 5 bases from V and 3 bases from J, leaving 11 bases between. This CDR3 region has 13 residues. The V gene's germline CDR1 is MDHEN and CDR2 SYDVKM. The CDR3 protein is CASSPGGYYEQYF. The CDR3 DNA follows: TGTGCCAGCAGTCCAGGGGGGTACTACGAGCAGTACTTC.

This clonotype is deemed medium-sized. The rearrangement links TRBV5-1 to TRBJ2-1; D not certain. CDR1 and CDR2 from the germline V gene are SGHRS and YFSETQ. The V gene lost 3 bases and the J gene lost 6 bases, with 10 bases spanning the gap. This CDR3 has 13 amino acids. The CDR3 region is CASSSRPPNEQFF. The CDR3 DNA reads TGCGCCAGCAGCTCCCGACCTCCCAATGAGCAGTTCTTC.

This clonotype has ten or more counts. The genes are TRBV6-2 or TRBV6-3 and TRBJ1-2; a weak D match, TRBD1 (6 bases). With 6 bases removed from V and 6 bases from J, the gap between germline ends came to 23 bases. Germline CDR1 reads MNHEY; CDR2 reads SVGEGT. CDR3 length equals 16 residues. The CDR3 DNA is TGTGCCAGCAGCATACTTCGGGGCAGGGGATGGGATGGCTACACCTTC. It specifies CASSILRGRGWDGYTF.

This chain connects TRBV6-5 to TRBJ1-4; 10 bases agree with TRBD1. Germline CDR1 and CDR2: MNHEY and SVGAGI. J was trimmed by 7 bases and V by 5 bases; bases with no gene match: 13. The CDR3 totals 17 residues. This CDR3 reads CASSRQLTGGRGEKLFF. In DNA form, the CDR3 reads TGTGCCAGCAGTCGACAACTGACAGGGGGCCGGGGTGAAAAACTGTTTTTT.

This chain joins TRBV27 and TRBJ2-3, with D maybe TRBD1 (5 bases). The CDR3 runs 15 residues. The germline V gene encodes CDR1 MNHEY and CDR2 SMNVEV (reference sequence). Trimming pared 4 bases from V and 2 bases from J, leaving 13 bases between. Here the CDR3 reads CASSSAGRSTDTQYF. CDR3 nucleotide sequence: TGTGCCAGCAGTTCGGCAGGGCGTTCCACAGATACGCAGTATTTT.

This clonotype was counted only a few times. The V and J genes are TRBV28 and TRBJ1-4, with D possibly TRBD1 on 6 matching bases. The CDR3 has 14 amino acids. The germline gives CDR1 MDHEN, CDR2 SYDVKM. Trimming removed 5 bases at V and 6 bases at J, with 13 bases between. The CDR3, as DNA: TGTGCCAGCAGTACCCGGACAGTATATGAAAAACTGTTTTTT. As protein: CASSTRTVYEKLFF.